A selection of T cell receptor beta chains follows, all from one sample in a study of technical replicates of blood from four donors. Data came from immunoSEQ multiplex PCR; TCRdb stores just in-frame clones and leaves some out. The sample lists tens of thousands of clones, approximately 95% occurring once. The sample taken for sequencing was T cells isolated from PBMCs. The receptors derive from a human donor in good health. Each CDR3 is given with its conserved first and last residue.

cdr3_length | j_call | v_call | cdr3_aa
12 | TRBJ2-5 | TRBV10-2 | CASTSEEETQYF
16 | TRBJ2-2 | TRBV11-2 | CASSLVGLASTGELFF
10 | TRBJ2-1 | TRBV29-1 | CSGSINEQFF
12 | TRBJ2-1 | TRBV2 | CASSEVGGEQFF
17 | TRBJ2-7 | TRBV7-6 | CASSLRLAGPFSYEQYF
14 | TRBJ2-2 | TRBV5-1 | CASSLKESPGELFF
14 | TRBJ2-1 | TRBV6-1 | CASSTGGSYNEQFF
16 | TRBJ2-7 | TRBV7-2 | CASSLGTSSTPYEQYF
18 | TRBJ1-3 | TRBV10-3 | CAISDPKAGVGSGNTIYF
15 | TRBJ2-1 | TRBV6-5 | CASSRPSGKDNEQFF
16 | TRBJ1-5 | TRBV18 | CASSHTAGTGGQPQHF
14 | TRBJ2-3 | TRBV6-4 | CASSSGEYLDTQYF
13 | TRBJ2-2 | TRBV29-1 | CSVDLQNTGELFF
14 | TRBJ1-4 | TRBV2 | CASSEVTKYEKLFF
16 | TRBJ2-3 | TRBV5-1 | CASSLEGAFSTDTQYF
17 | TRBJ2-6 | TRBV9 | CASSQLAGVSGANVLTF
13 | TRBJ2-1 | TRBV7-8 | CASSLARYNEQFF
15 | TRBJ2-7 | TRBV4-1 | CASSQDNRQGYEQYF
16 | TRBJ1-1 | TRBV4-1 | CASSQVIWSGNTEAFF
13 | TRBJ2-5 | TRBV30 | CACSGAGQETQYF
15 | NA | TRBV25-1 | CASSERRETENEQYF
16 | TRBJ2-1 | TRBV9 | CASSVVAGNSYNEQFF
12 | TRBJ1-1 | TRBV25-1 | CASNRGGVEAFF
13 | TRBJ2-2 | TRBV19 | CASNSGAIGELFF
13 | TRBJ2-5 | TRBV15 | CATSRVKQETQYF
16 | TRBJ1-4 | TRBV21-1 | CASSLRIYIRVTKLFF
13 | TRBJ2-3 | TRBV18 | CASSPSGADTQYF
16 | TRBJ2-3 | TRBV11-2 | CASSLGASGSLDTQYF
15 | TRBJ2-5 | TRBV6-5 | CASSYGASEQETQYF
16 | TRBJ2-7 | TRBV6-1 | CASSARIGTATYEQYF
14 | TRBJ1-4 | TRBV19 | CASSPDTVNEKLFF
12 | TRBJ2-3 | TRBV2 | CASSRGTDTQYF
13 | TRBJ2-3 | TRBV27 | CASSGGTGDTQYF
13 | TRBJ2-3 | TRBV19 | CASSIGRTDTQYF
13 | TRBJ1-1 | TRBV19 | CASTQGQFTEAFF
13 | TRBJ2-1 | TRBV27 | CASSWTGPDEQFF
15 | TRBJ2-5 | TRBV7-9 | CASSDPLGIQETQYF
15 | TRBJ1-2 | TRBV9 | CASSVDPYSYYGYTF
14 | TRBJ1-1 | TRBV5-4 | CASSLGGLDTEAFF
13 | TRBJ2-7 | TRBV27 | CASSLVQGHEQYF
14 | TRBJ1-2 | TRBV7-2 | CASSLDGQLYGYTF